This T cell receptor beta chain comes out of a study of shared clonotypes between healthy human individuals. Study conclusions and caveats: Few donors restricted represented genetic and exposure-history diversity.

From germline, CDR1 is MNHEY and CDR2 SMNVEV (reference sequence). The CDR3 contains 13 residues. The V gene lost 2 bases and the J gene lost 9 bases, with 14 bases spanning the gap. With regard to this clone: No antigen is known for it.

Some clones are missing from TCRdb's copy, which holds only in-frame ones; the method was immunoSEQ multiplex PCR. The sample carries approximately 2,000,000 clones, 92% recorded once. This sequence joins TRBV27 and TRBJ2-7, with D possibly called TRBD1 or TRBD2 (6 bases each). The material sequenced was naive CD4+ T cells from PBMCs. Sample subset: CD45RA+ positively selected. This receptor was identified in a man younger than 35 in good health. Some clones in this sample may be carry-over from other donors' samples. The CDR3 protein is CASSLNREVSQYF. CDR3 nucleotides: TGTGCCAGCAGTTTAAACAGGGAGGTCTCGCAGTACTTC.